The 7 T cell receptor beta chains reported below all come from one sample, sequenced in a study of blood T cells in healthy people across ages. The authors ran a second PCR of about 6 to 11 cycles using a sample-barcoded 5' primer and a J-beta primer mix. TCRdb recomputed calls from the 5' RACE reads with MiXCR, one row per CDR3 protein. Seen here are about 1.4 million distinct CDR3 sequences, 59% observed once, and the top ten hold 5% to 7%. Sequenced input: blood. The receptors were sampled from a young man in good health.

The rearrangement uses TRBV7-2 and TRBJ2-5, with 8 bases aligning to TRBD2. The CDR3 has 15 residues. Germline V gene sequence: CDR1 SGHTA, CDR2 FQGNSA. V dropped 2 bases and J dropped 1; count of bases not matched to a gene: 3. The CDR3 DNA reads TGTGCCAGCAGCTTATTAGCGGGGCGCCAAGAGACCCAGTACTTC. It is translated as CASSLLAGRQETQYF. The whole variable domain, filled in from reference TRBV7-2 and TRBJ2-5, reads GAGVSQSPSNKVTEKGKDVELRCDPISGHTALYWYRQSLGQGLEFLIYFQGNSAPDKSGLPSDRFSAERTGGSVSTLTIQRTQQEDSAVYLCASSLLAGRQETQYFGPGTRLLVL.

The rearrangement links TRBV27 to TRBJ2-7; tentative D call: TRBD1 (6 bases). This CDR3 has 12 residues. V shed 7 bases and J shed 11 bases, with 18 bases lying between them. The germline CDR1 and CDR2 sequences are MNHEY and SMNVEV (reference sequence). Here the CDR3 reads CASKTGVEHEYF. Here the CDR3 DNA reads TGTGCCAGCAAGACAGGAGTCGAGCATGAGTACTTC.

This clonotype was observed a few times. The V and J genes are TRBV12-3 or TRBV12-4 and TRBJ2-7; 11 bases agree with TRBD2. The CDR3 is made up of 16 amino acids. The V gene end was trimmed by 0 bases and the J gene end by 5 bases; junction bases not matched to a gene: 6. CDR3: CASSLAVAGGENEQYF. Here the CDR3 DNA reads TGTGCCAGCAGTTTAGCGGTAGCGGGAGGGGAAAACGAGCAGTACTTC.

The chain has TRBV28 and TRBJ2-7; 13 bases line up with TRBD2. V was clipped by 4 bases and J by 9 bases; unmatched bases: 9. Germline V CDR1 and CDR2: MDHEN, SYDVKM. This CDR3 has 15 residues. CDR3 DNA: TGTGCCAGCAGTTCCACTAGCGGGGGGGCTTTTGTGCAGTACTTC. It yields the protein CASSSTSGGAFVQYF.

V usage is TRBV6-1 and J usage is TRBJ1-5; D is uncertain. Looked up from germline, CDR1 is MNHNS and CDR2 is SASEGT. The CDR3 runs 13 residues. Trimming cost V 2 bases and J 7 bases, with 9 bases left between them. The CDR3 region is CASSEKRVQPQHF. The CDR3 nucleotides are TGTGCCAGCAGTGAAAAGCGCGTGCAGCCCCAGCATTTT.

The chain joins TRBV6-4 to TRBJ2-3; D possibly uses TRBD1 or TRBD2 (5 bases each). The CDR3 extends over 13 amino acids. Germline V gives CDR1 MRHNA, CDR2 SNTAGT. Deletions cut 4 bases from V and 6 bases from J, with 11 bases between. This CDR3 is CASSGGVGDTQYF. CDR3 coding DNA: TGTGCCAGCAGTGGAGGGGTTGGGGATACGCAGTATTTT.

Concerning this clonotype: Sequence at one end of the junction differs from germline and may be a read error. In DNA, the CDR3 is TGCGCCAGCAGCTTCCCGGGACAGGGGGCCTACGAGCAGTACTTC. Protein: CASSFPGQGAYEQYF. The rearrangement uses TRBV28 and TRBJ2-7; 11 nucleotides agree with TRBD1. The CDR3 has 15 residues. Looked up from germline, CDR1 is MDHEN and CDR2 is SYDVKM.